What follows is one T cell receptor (beta chain) and its context. What it binds is not known. This specimen belongs to a study of blood T cells in healthy people across ages. Germline V gives CDR1 DFQATT, CDR2 SNEGSKA (reference sequence). The CDR3 extends over 14 amino acids. A sample-barcoded 5' primer and a J-beta primer mix were used in a second PCR of roughly 6 to 11 cycles. A template-switch adaptor that had 12 random nucleotides put a tag on each cDNA molecule. Using its own MiXCR run on the 5' RACE reads, TCRdb lists one record per CDR3 protein. The repertoire holds about 680,000 distinct CDR3 sequences, about half seen once, with 25% to 35% in the top ten. Study conclusions and caveats: Long-lived donors exceeded aged donors in naive CD4+ cells and diversity. Older age went with lower TCR beta diversity per million T cells, in a roughly linear way.

Input material: blood. V and J are TRBV20-1 and TRBJ2-4; D may be TRBD2 (6 bases). TRBJ2-7 matches the DNA end more closely, so the J call is doubtful. This TCR came from a woman aged 55-75 years in good health. The CDR3 loop reads CSAPNRPTSYEQYF. CDR3 coding DNA: TGCAGTGCTCCGAATCGGCCGACTAGCTACGAGCAGTACTTC.